The 30 T cell receptor beta chains below come from one sample, sequenced in a study of cytomegalovirus exposure and HLA in healthy donors. Use of 60 Vbeta and 13 Jbeta primers characterized the PCR. Sequencing used immunoSEQ multiplex PCR; TCRdb keeps in-frame clones, though not all of them. The table has about 89,000 clones, under 80% seen once. Sample: PBMCs. The receptors were sampled from a man aged 30 to 39 in good health and CMV-seropositive.

In this sample, this clone turned up once. The rearrangement uses TRBV5-4 and TRBJ2-3, with 13 bases aligning to TRBD2. This CDR3 is built from 16 residues. CDR1 is SGHNT, CDR2 YYREEE, per germline (reference sequence). Losses at the gene ends were 4 bases for V and 2 bases for J; bases not matched to a gene: 4. In DNA form, the CDR3 reads TGTGCCAGCAGCAGCGGACTAGCGGGGGCCACAGATACGCAGTATTTT. Residues: CASSSGLAGATDTQYF.

The chain carries TRBV5-1 and TRBJ2-2; tentatively, D is TRBD2 (5 bases). Deletions cut 5 bases from V and 6 bases from J, with 11 bases between. Germline CDR1 is SGHRS and CDR2 is YFSETQ. The CDR3 is 13 amino acids. The CDR3 coding sequence is TGCGCCAGCAGACCACTAGAGTCCGGGGAGCTGTTTTTT. Translating gives CASRPLESGELFF.

The V gene is TRBV6-6, the J gene TRBJ1-1; 7 bases match TRBD1. The CDR3 loop spans 14 amino acids. V trimming: 6 bases; J trimming: 1 base; junction bases outside the gene matches: 5. The germline CDR1 and CDR2 sequences are MNHNY and SVGAGI (reference sequence). The DNA of the CDR3 is TGTGCCAGCAGGGCGGGACAGCGGAACACTGAAGCTTTCTTT. Protein: CASRAGQRNTEAFF.

This chain links TRBV23-1 with TRBJ1-5, with D possibly TRBD1 on 6 matching bases. TRBV23-1 is sorted into the ORF group, with uncertain function. The CDR3 length is 18 residues. Trimming removed 2 bases at V and 0 bases at J, with 17 bases between. The CDR3 DNA is TGCGCCAGCAGTCAACAATACAGGACAGACTATAGCAATCAGCCCCAGCATTTT. This encodes CASSQQYRTDYSNQPQHF.

This clone has a single count. The rearrangement uses TRBV30 and TRBJ2-3; no firm D call. There are 13 residues in the CDR3. Germline V gene sequence: CDR1 GTSNPN, CDR2 SVGIG (reference sequence). V was pared by 0 bases and J by 4 bases, with 8 bases between. CDR3: CAWSVLGPDTQYF. The CDR3 DNA reads TGTGCCTGGAGTGTACTTGGTCCAGATACGCAGTATTTT.

V and J are TRBV5-1 and TRBJ2-7; weak D call: TRBD1 (6 bases). V was shortened by 6 bases and J by 2 bases, with 15 bases between the two germline ends. CDR1 and CDR2 (germline): SGHRS, YFSETQ. This CDR3 comprises 14 residues. DNA for the CDR3: TGCGCCAGCACCCACAGGGTCGGGACCTACGAGCAGTACTTC. Its protein is CASTHRVGTYEQYF.

The chain combines TRBV1 with TRBJ2-5; no DNA check was done on the table's D call, TRBD2. TRBV1 is a pseudogene. This CDR3 spans 18 amino acids. For the CDR3, the DNA is TGCACCAGCAGCCAAGATCTTCGAATCGGGGGGGCCAGTGGGACCCAGTACTTC. Its translation is CTSSQDLRIGGASGTQYF.

This chain joins TRBV7-8 and TRBJ2-7; D might be TRBD1 (6 bases). Between the trimmed V and J ends, which lost 4 bases and 5 bases, there was a span of 15 bases. This CDR3 spans 14 amino acids. Germline CDR1 reads SGHVS; CDR2 reads FQNEAQ. DNA of the CDR3: TGTGCCAGCAGCTCACTGGGACAAGCGGACGAGCAGTACTTC. It yields the protein CASSSLGQADEQYF.

In the case of this clone: In the same sample, other DNA sequences code for this CDR3. The chain uses TRBV5-1 and TRBJ2-2; tentatively, D is TRBD1 (5 bases). V lost 6 bases to trimming and J lost 1 base, with 10 bases between them. CDR3 length: 14 amino acids. Germline CDR1 reads SGHRS; CDR2 reads YFSETQ. In DNA, the CDR3 is TGCGCCAGCAACGAGCAGGGGAACACCGGGGAGCTGTTTTTT. Translating it yields CASNEQGNTGELFF.

This rearrangement joins TRBV5-1 to TRBJ1-3; 10 positions match TRBD1. CDR1 and CDR2 (germline): SGHRS, YFSETQ. CDR3 size: 15 residues. After removal of 5 bases from V and 2 bases from J, the junction contained 4 bases not matched to a gene. CDR3: CASRRGTGAGNTIYF. CDR3 sequence (DNA): TGCGCCAGCAGGAGGGGGACAGGGGCTGGAAACACCATATATTTT.

This clone was seen only a few times. One junction end does not reproduce the germline sequence, and a read error may be involved. The chain has TRBV4-1 and TRBJ2-3; TRBD2 matches at 10 bases. Germline CDR1 reads MGHRA; CDR2 reads YSYEKL. This CDR3 comprises 16 residues. The CDR3 nucleotides are TGTGCCAGCAGCCAGCTTACTAGCGGGGACGTAGATACGCAGTATTTT. The encoded protein is CASSQLTSGDVDTQYF.

CDR3 in amino acids: CASSPRVYQETQYF. Here the CDR3 DNA reads TGTGCCAGCAGCCCTCGGGTCTACCAAGAGACCCAGTACTTC. The rearrangement links TRBV9 to TRBJ2-5; D is unclear. V lost 4 bases to trimming and J lost 0 bases, with 10 bases between them. This CDR3 comprises 14 residues. Per the germline V gene, CDR1 is SGDLS and CDR2 is YYNGEE.

The chain is built from TRBV2 and TRBJ1-5, with no clear D. Germline CDR1 SNHLY, CDR2 FYNNEI. Trimming cost V 7 bases and J 4 bases, with 11 bases left between them. The CDR3 has 13 amino acids. The CDR3 coding sequence is TGTGCCAGCACCTTTTCTAGTAATCAGCCCCAGCATTTT. This codes for CASTFSSNQPQHF.

The J gene is TRBJ2-5, the V gene TRBV21-1; the listed D gene, TRBD1, was not tested against the DNA. TRBV21-1 is classified as a pseudogene. There are 16 residues in the CDR3. The CDR3 DNA reads as TGTGCCAGCAGCAAAGTCCGGGCAGGGCGACAAGAGACCCAGTACTTC. Amino acids: CASSKVRAGRQETQYF.

The chain recombines TRBV30 with TRBJ2-5; 11 nucleotides match TRBD2. Germline V lookup: CDR1 GTSNPN, CDR2 SVGIG (reference sequence). The J segment lost 4 bases and the V segment lost 4 bases, leaving 8 bases of the junction unmatched. The CDR3 has 15 residues. The CDR3 sequence: CAWTLEGTSGETQYF. In DNA, the CDR3 is TGTGCCTGGACCCTAGAGGGGACTAGCGGAGAGACCCAGTACTTC.

This CDR3 reads CAWKGFHGHEIEKLFF. In DNA form, the CDR3 reads TGTGCCTGGAAGGGCTTCCACGGACATGAAATTGAGAAACTGTTTTTT. V is TRBV30 and J is TRBJ1-4, with D tentatively TRBD1 (5 bases). The CDR3 contains 16 residues. V dropped 4 bases and J dropped 11 bases, with 26 bases sitting between them. CDR1 and CDR2 from the germline V gene are GTSNPN and SVGIG (reference sequence).

The rearrangement links TRBV6-1 to TRBJ1-6, with 7 bases fitting TRBD1. There are 15 residues in the CDR3. Germline loops: CDR1 MNHNS, CDR2 SASEGT. With 6 bases clipped from V and 6 bases from J, the junction kept 8 bases outside the gene matches. In DNA, the CDR3 is TGTGCCAGCAGGGCTCGGACAGGCGCTAATTCACCCCTCCACTTT. It specifies CASRARTGANSPLHF.

This sequence joins TRBV30 and TRBJ1-2; the D is unclear. Per germline, CDR1 GTSNPN and CDR2 SVGIG (reference sequence). Trimming pared 0 bases from V and 4 bases from J, leaving 9 bases between. This CDR3 spans 13 amino acids. The CDR3 region has the DNA TGTGCCTGGAGTGTAGCCAAATTCTATGGCTACACCTTC. Translated, it gives CAWSVAKFYGYTF.

The chain recombines TRBV5-1 with TRBJ1-4; the match to TRBD1 covers 10 bases. The CDR3 has 14 amino acids. CDR1 SGHRS and CDR2 YFSETQ come from the germline V gene. V trimming: 3 bases; J trimming: 6 bases; junction bases outside the gene matches: 2. The CDR3 is CASSSGQGYEKLFF. DNA of the CDR3: TGCGCCAGCAGCTCGGGACAGGGGTATGAAAAACTGTTTTTT. Complete variable domain (other parts from reference TRBV5-1 and TRBJ1-4): KAGVTQTPRYLIKTRGQQVTLSCSPISGHRSVSWYQQTPGQGLQFLFEYFSETQRNKGNFPGRFSGRQFSNSRSEMNVSTLELGDSALYLCASSSGQGYEKLFFGSGTQLSVL.

The CDR3 sequence: CASSERAVQETQYF. CDR3 DNA: TGTGCCAGTAGTGAGAGGGCCGTCCAAGAGACCCAGTACTTC. This chain uses TRBV19 with TRBJ2-5; TRBD2 is a possible D gene (5 bases). The CDR3 is made up of 14 amino acids. Per germline, CDR1 LNHDA and CDR2 SQIVND (reference sequence). V lost 5 bases, J lost 1 base, and 11 bases lay in between.

The chain carries TRBV4-2 and TRBJ1-2; D might be TRBD1 (5 bases). The CDR3 length is 13 residues. Germline lookup yields CDR1 LGHNA and CDR2 YNFKEQ. The V end lost 4 bases, the J end lost 3 bases, and 9 bases lay between the germline ends. CDR3 loop: CASSPGGDYGYTF. CDR3 coding DNA: TGTGCCAGCAGCCCGGGGGGAGACTATGGCTACACCTTC.

V gene TRBV11-3 combines with J gene TRBJ1-1, with D hard to call. This CDR3 is built from 18 residues. The V gene's germline CDR1 is SGHNT and CDR2 YENEEA. The ends were cut back, 0 bases at V and 5 bases at J, with 22 bases in the middle. The CDR3 is CASSLDQAIIEKRTEAFF. The CDR3 bases are TGTGCCAGCAGCTTAGATCAAGCCATAATCGAAAAGAGGACTGAAGCTTTCTTT.

In its sample, this clone was seen once. The rearrangement joins TRBV5-3 to TRBJ1-1, with a possible D match to TRBD1 (6 bases). TRBV5-3 belongs to the ORF category, with a function that is uncertain. The V and J ends lost 0 bases and 8 bases respectively, with 23 bases between them. The CDR3 extends over 17 amino acids. The CDR3 region has the DNA TGTGCCAGAAGCTTGGGGTCTACCTCTCATGGGACATCCGAAGCTTTCTTT. It specifies CARSLGSTSHGTSEAFF.

This clone was seen a handful of times. The chain uses TRBV6-1 and TRBJ1-1; no reliable D call. V lost 8 bases and J lost 0, with 7 bases in between. Germline loops: CDR1 MNHNS, CDR2 SASEGT. The CDR3 consists of 12 residues. The CDR3 loop is CASSIMNTEAFF. The CDR3 DNA follows: TGTGCCAGCTCCATCATGAACACTGAAGCTTTCTTT.

This clone was counted between two and nine times. This rearrangement joins TRBV7-6 to TRBJ2-3; D uncertain. The germline V gene encodes CDR1 SGHVS and CDR2 FNYEAQ. The CDR3 contains 14 residues. Trimming cost V 2 bases and J 4 bases, with 10 bases left between them. Here the CDR3 DNA reads TGTGCCAGCAGCTTAACTCTCAGCGCAGATACGCAGTATTTT. It codes for CASSLTLSADTQYF.

On this clone itself: One junction end does not reproduce the germline sequence, and a read error may be involved. V is TRBV7-9 and J is TRBJ1-4; D remains ambiguous. Germline V gene sequence: CDR1 SEHNR, CDR2 FQNEAQ (reference sequence). This CDR3 contains 15 residues. The DNA for the CDR3 is TGTTCCAGCAGCTTATACGCAGCCCGGGGTGAAAAACTGTTTTTT. It translates to CSSSLYAARGEKLFF.

This clone has only a few counts. The chain has TRBV4-1 and TRBJ1-1; TRBD1 matches at 9 bases. This CDR3 region has 17 residues. Trimming took 4 bases from V and 4 from J; bases not matched to a gene: 13. Germline values: CDR1 MGHRA, CDR2 YSYEKL. CDR3 nucleotide sequence: TGCGCCAGCAGCCCCGGACAGGGGAATATGGTCCGCACTGAAGCTTTCTTT. Protein: CASSPGQGNMVRTEAFF.

About this clone: One end of the junction fails to match germline, which may point to a read error. The rearrangement joins TRBV28 to TRBJ2-7; 7 bases match TRBD1. CDR1 MDHEN and CDR2 SYDVKM come from the germline V gene. This CDR3 comprises 15 residues. CDR3 sequence: CASSLEFKDRVVRNF. In DNA, the CDR3 is TGTGCCAGCAGTTTAGAGTTTAAAGACAGGGTTGTTAGGAACTTC.

The CDR3 nucleotides read TGTGCCAGCAGCTACCCCGAGGTAGACGAGCAGTACTTC. Amino acid sequence: CASSYPEVDEQYF. The chain carries TRBV13 and TRBJ2-7; D gene uncertain. The V gene's germline CDR1 is PRHDT and CDR2 FYEKMQ (reference sequence). Deletions cut 4 bases from V and 5 bases from J, with 12 bases between. This CDR3 is 13 amino acids long.

CDR3 region: CAWSGSGDQPQHF. The CDR3, as DNA: TGTGCCTGGAGTGGGTCAGGGGATCAGCCCCAGCATTTT. The chain recombines TRBV30 with TRBJ1-5; D possibly corresponds to TRBD1 (6 bases). V was shortened by 1 base and J by 5 bases, with 9 bases between the two germline ends. The CDR3 contains 13 residues. Germline V gene data show CDR1 as GTSNPN and CDR2 as SVGIG (reference sequence). Combining the CDR3 with reference TRBV30 and TRBJ1-5 gives the whole variable domain SQTIHQWPATLVQPVGSPLSLECTVEGTSNPNLYWYRQAAGRGLQLLFYSVGIGQISSEVPQNLSASRPQDRQFILSSKKLLLSDSGFYLCAWSGSGDQPQHFGDGTRLSIL.